This paragraph reports one T cell receptor beta chain. Its antigen is unknown. The CDR3 totals 15 residues. Trimming took off 10 bases at V and 1 base at J, with 18 bases between the two ends. CDR1 and CDR2 from the germline V gene are MNHEY and SMNVEV (reference sequence). This specimen belongs to a study of shared clonotypes between healthy human individuals. Template for every sorted-subset replicate PCR totaled about 0.2 ug DNA, 30,000 to 35,000 T cell genomes. Authors' data handling: Filtering differed since immunoSEQ provided only junctions, with no quality scores. Profiled with immunoSEQ multiplex PCR; TCRdb holds only in-frame clones, not every one. V, J and clone size are taken as reported in that table, and D and trimming were inferred from the DNA itself. The sample contains under 550,000 clones, almost 97% of which appear only once. Naive CD4+ cells were CD45RA-selected; the remaining cells were memory.

Notes on the study in general: Around 5% was the fraction of naive CD4 clonotypes found shared across a few donors.

The chain has TRBV27 and TRBJ2-3, with D perhaps matching TRBD2 (6 bases). The source is a woman in her 30s in good health. Sequencing was done on a sample of naive CD4+ T cells sorted from blood. Specified subset: CD45RA+ positively selected. CDR3 bases: TGTGCCACCAGAGTGGGCGGGGCCGGCACAGATACGCAGTATTTT. Its protein is CATRVGGAGTDTQYF.